The present T cell receptor beta chain was sequenced within a study of type 1 and type 2 diabetes patients. Amplification started from genomic DNA. Amplification of the beta chain CDR3 used 30 forward and 13 reverse multiplex primers. TCRdb redid the calling of the multiplex PCR reads with MiXCR, one entry per CDR3 protein. This table has 270,000 or so distinct CDR3 sequences, around 50% appearing once. Trimming took 5 bases from V and 5 from J; bases not matched to a gene: 11. Looked up from germline, CDR1 is MNHEY and CDR2 is SMNVEV (reference sequence). The CDR3 has 16 amino acids. V is TRBV27 and J is TRBJ2-1; 8 bases agree with TRBD1. The sequenced sample consisted of peripheral blood mononuclear cells (PBMCs). The TCR comes from a man in his late teens or twenties with type 2 diabetes. CDR3 DNA: TGTGCCAGCAGTGACCCCCGGGACAGGCTCCACAATGAGCAGTTCTTC. Translated, it gives CASSDPRDRLHNEQFF.